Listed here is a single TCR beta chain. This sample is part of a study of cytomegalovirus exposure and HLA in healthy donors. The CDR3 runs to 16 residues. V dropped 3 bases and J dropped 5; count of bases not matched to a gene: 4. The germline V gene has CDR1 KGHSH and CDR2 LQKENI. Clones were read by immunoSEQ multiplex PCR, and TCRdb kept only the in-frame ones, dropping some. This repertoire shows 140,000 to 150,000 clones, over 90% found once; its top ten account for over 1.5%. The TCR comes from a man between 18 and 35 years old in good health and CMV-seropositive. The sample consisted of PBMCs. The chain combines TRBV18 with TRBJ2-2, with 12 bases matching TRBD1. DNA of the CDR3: TGTGCCAGCTCACCGGGACAGGGGGCTTGGACCGGGGAGCTGTTTTTT. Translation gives CASSPGQGAWTGELFF.